This entry is about one TCR beta chain. What it binds is unknown. Data came from immunoSEQ multiplex PCR; TCRdb stores just in-frame clones and leaves some out. The sample records fewer than 300,000 clones, about 72% being singletons. These data are taken from a study of cytotoxic CD8 clonotypes in ibrutinib-treated CLL. Study-level information: Each sample contained, on average, roughly 260,000 productive templates and tens of thousands of productive rearrangements. The study's findings and limits: Increased clonality at ibrutinib response gave way to a return toward baseline at progression.

The V gene's germline CDR1 is SGHAT and CDR2 FQNNGV. This CDR3 has 13 amino acids. Trimming removed 6 bases at V and 0 bases at J, with 7 bases between. The clonotype was recovered from a human donor with chronic lymphocytic leukemia. The source was PBMCs, collected at disease progression, from a patient treated with ibrutinib. This chain links TRBV11-2 with TRBJ2-3; a weak D match, TRBD1 (6 bases). This CDR3 reads CASSGQSTDTQYF. CDR3 in DNA: TGTGCCAGCAGTGGACAGAGCACAGATACGCAGTATTTT.